The rows below give T cell receptor beta chains drawn from one sample of a study of cytomegalovirus exposure and HLA in healthy donors. Sequencing used immunoSEQ multiplex PCR; TCRdb keeps in-frame clones, though not all of them. The repertoire holds about 130,000 clones, less than 80% seen once, with 1.9% in the top ten. The material sequenced was PBMCs. These receptors all stem from a man aged 50-60 years in good health and CMV-seronegative. The conserved cysteine and the conserved F or W are not part of the CDR3 here. Fields, in order: clone size, J gene, V gene, CDR3 protein. Clone size is shown for a subset of rows, as once, few, many or a class of expanded clone.

.	TRBJ2-1	TRBV5-1	ASSLAAGEYEQF
.	TRBJ1-5	TRBV19	ASNLGGFQPQH
.	TRBJ2-5	TRBV28	ASSLAGTAQETQY
.	TRBJ2-7	TRBV13	ASSAGTRGGNEQY
.	TRBJ1-1	TRBV6-5	ASTRTGKAEAF
.	TRBJ1-1	TRBV20-1	SASKNTEAF
.	TRBJ2-1	TRBV2	ASSPGTSGGVEQF
.	TRBJ1-5	TRBV6-4	ASSAGGGQPQH
.	TRBJ2-2	TRBV5-1	ASSWHGADTGELF
.	TRBJ1-1	TRBV29-1	SVEAQGAGTEAF
.	TRBJ1-2	TRBV6-4	ASRPGQEDYGYT
.	TRBJ1-4	TRBV5-1	ASSSWGQGGEKLF
.	TRBJ1-4	TRBV6-5	ASSYSTGHGEKLF
few	TRBJ1-6	TRBV2	ASSGTNNSPLH
.	TRBJ1-4	TRBV18	ASSGREDEKLF
.	TRBJ2-5	TRBV6-1	ASSSRTGSEETQY
.	TRBJ2-5	TRBV5-1	ASSETSGETQY
.	TRBJ1-4	TRBV5-4	ASSQTGATHNEKLF
.	TRBJ2-3	TRBV7-2	ASSTGGLGDTQY
once	TRBJ1-2	TRBV5-1	ASSLEPAAHGYT
.	TRBJ2-3	TRBV5-1	ASSLGLAGASDTQY
.	TRBJ1-5	TRBV4-1	ASSRLPGQGFWGNQPQH
.	TRBJ2-5	TRBV5-8	ASIRQGTQY
.	TRBJ1-2	TRBV4-1	ASSQGQGARLEGYT
.	TRBJ1-5	TRBV19	ASRLGIGNQPQH
few	TRBJ2-3	TRBV7-6	ASSLETEKDTQY
.	TRBJ2-2	TRBV6-1	ASRTGTAGGELF
.	TRBJ2-1	TRBV5-1	ASSTGDNEQF
.	TRBJ2-5	TRBV27	ASSRFQGAKQETQY
.	TRBJ2-3	TRBV5-1	ASSWGSGGSTDTQY
.	TRBJ2-2	TRBV5-1	ASGTSGNTGELF
once	TRBJ1-2	TRBV6-5	ASSSGRTGDYGYT
.	TRBJ1-2	TRBV9	ASSVANYGYT
few	TRBJ1-4	TRBV20-1	AQRGGEKLF
.	TRBJ2-1	TRBV27	ASSRPRTSGGSEQF
few	TRBJ1-4	TRBV2	ASSRDRVEKLF
.	TRBJ2-1	TRBV7-3	ASSLNGGRFNEQF
.	TRBJ1-6	TRBV5-1	ASSLGREGPPLH
.	TRBJ2-3	TRBV7-2	ASSLSGGARYTQY
.	TRBJ1-2	TRBV10-3	AISESSTRFYGYT
.	TRBJ2-6	TRBV21-1	ASSSPGQVPSSGANVLT
.	TRBJ1-2	TRBV4-1	ASSPRQGASYGYT
few	TRBJ2-1	TRBV9	ASSVTAGGRGTYNEQF
.	TRBJ1-4	TRBV4-1	ASSQDSVVSMHGEKLF
.	TRBJ1-2	TRBV7-6	ASSLEQGRSNYGYT
.	TRBJ1-1	TRBV10-3	AIRGQGNTEAF